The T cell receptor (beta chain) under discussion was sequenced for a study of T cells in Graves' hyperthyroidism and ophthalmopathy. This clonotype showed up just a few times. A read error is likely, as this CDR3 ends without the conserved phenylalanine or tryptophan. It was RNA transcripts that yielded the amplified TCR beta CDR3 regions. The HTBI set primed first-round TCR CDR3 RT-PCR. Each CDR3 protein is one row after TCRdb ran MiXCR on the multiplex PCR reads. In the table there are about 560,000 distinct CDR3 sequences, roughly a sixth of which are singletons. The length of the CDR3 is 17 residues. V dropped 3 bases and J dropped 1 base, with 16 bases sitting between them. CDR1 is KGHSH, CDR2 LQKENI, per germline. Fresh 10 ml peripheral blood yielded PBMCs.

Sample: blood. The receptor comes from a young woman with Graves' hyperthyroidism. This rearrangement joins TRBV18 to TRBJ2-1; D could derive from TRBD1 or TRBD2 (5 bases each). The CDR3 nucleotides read TGTGCCAGCTCACCTCCCTCGTGGGGGAGATCCTACAATGAGCAGTTCCTC. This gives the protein CASSPPSWGRSYNEQFL.